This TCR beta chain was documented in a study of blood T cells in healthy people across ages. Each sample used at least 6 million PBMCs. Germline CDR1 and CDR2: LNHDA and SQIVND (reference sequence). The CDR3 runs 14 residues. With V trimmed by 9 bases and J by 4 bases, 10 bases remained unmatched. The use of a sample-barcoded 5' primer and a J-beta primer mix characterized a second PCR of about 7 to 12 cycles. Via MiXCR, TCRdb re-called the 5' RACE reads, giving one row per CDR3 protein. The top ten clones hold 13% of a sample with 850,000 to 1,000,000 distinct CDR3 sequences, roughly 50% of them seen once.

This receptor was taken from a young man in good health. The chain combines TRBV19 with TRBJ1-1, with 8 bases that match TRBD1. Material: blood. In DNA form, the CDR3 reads TGTGCCAGCAACTTCGGGACAGGAATCACTGAAGCTTTCTTT. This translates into CASNFGTGITEAFF. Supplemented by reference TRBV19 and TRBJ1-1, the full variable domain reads DGGITQSPKYLFRKEGQNVTLSCEQNLNHDAMYWYRQDPGQGLRLIYYSQIVNDFQKGDIAEGYSVSREKKESFPLTVTSAQKNPTAFYLCASNFGTGITEAFFGQGTRLTVV.